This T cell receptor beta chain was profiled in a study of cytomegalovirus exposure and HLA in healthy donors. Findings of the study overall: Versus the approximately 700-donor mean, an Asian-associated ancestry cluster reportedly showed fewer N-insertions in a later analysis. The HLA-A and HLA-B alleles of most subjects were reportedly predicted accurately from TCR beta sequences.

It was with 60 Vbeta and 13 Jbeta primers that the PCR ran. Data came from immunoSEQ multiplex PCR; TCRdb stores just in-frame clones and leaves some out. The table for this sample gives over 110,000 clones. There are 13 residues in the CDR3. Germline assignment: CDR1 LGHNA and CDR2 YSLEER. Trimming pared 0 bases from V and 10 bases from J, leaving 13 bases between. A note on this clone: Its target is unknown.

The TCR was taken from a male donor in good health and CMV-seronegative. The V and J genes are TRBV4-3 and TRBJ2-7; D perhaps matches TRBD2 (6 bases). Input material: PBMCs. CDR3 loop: CASSQEGGLPQYF. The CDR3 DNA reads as TGCGCCAGCAGCCAAGAGGGAGGACTCCCCCAGTACTTC.